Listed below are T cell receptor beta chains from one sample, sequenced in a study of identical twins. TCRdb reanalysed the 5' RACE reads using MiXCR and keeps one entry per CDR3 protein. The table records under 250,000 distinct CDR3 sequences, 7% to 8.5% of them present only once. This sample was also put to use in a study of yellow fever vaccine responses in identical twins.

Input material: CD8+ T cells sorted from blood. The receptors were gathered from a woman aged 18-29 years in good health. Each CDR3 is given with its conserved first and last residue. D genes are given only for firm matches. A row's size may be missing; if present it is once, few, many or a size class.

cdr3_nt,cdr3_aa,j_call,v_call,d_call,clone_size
TGTGCCAGCAGTTTCTACGGTTTTACCTTTGAAGCTTTCTTT,CASSFYGFTFEAFF,TRBJ1-1,TRBV12-3/TRBV12-4,-,few
TGTGCCAGCAGCCCTTGGGAGGGGGCAACGAATGAGCAGTTCTTC,CASSPWEGATNEQFF,TRBJ2-1,TRBV16,-,many
TGTGCCAGCAGCCATGAGGGGGGTGGCACTGAAGCTTTCTTT,CASSHEGGGTEAFF,TRBJ1-1,TRBV16,-,many
TGTGCCAGCAGGGGCCGACAGGCCAATGAGCAGTTCTTC,CASRGRQANEQFF,TRBJ2-1,TRBV2,-,few
TGTGCCAGCAGTTTATCCTACTACAATGAGCAGTTCTTC,CASSLSYYNEQFF,TRBJ2-1,TRBV27,-,-
TGTGCCAGCAGCTTAGCATCTAGCCCAGCGTACAATGAGCAGTTCTTC,CASSLASSPAYNEQFF,TRBJ2-1,TRBV7-6,-,-
TGTGCCAGCAGCTTAGGTCTCGACGGGGAGCTGTTTTTT,CASSLGLDGELFF,TRBJ2-2,TRBV11-3,-,many
TGTGCCAGCAGCTCCCCCCAGGGTTCCTACGAGCAGTACTTC,CASSSPQGSYEQYF,TRBJ2-7,TRBV7-8,-,many
TGTGCCAGCAGTTCGGAGGACAGGGACGAGCAGTTCTTC,CASSSEDRDEQFF,TRBJ2-1,TRBV12-3/TRBV12-4,TRBD1,many
TGTGCCAGCAGCCATTCCGGGACAGGGGTTCTTTCCAAAGAGACCCAGTACTTC,CASSHSGTGVLSKETQYF,TRBJ2-5,TRBV12-3/TRBV12-4,TRBD1,few